This is a list of T cell receptor beta chains from one sample in a study of shared clonotypes between healthy human individuals. Sequencing was performed with immunoSEQ multiplex PCR; in TCRdb, only in-frame clones are kept and a portion is missing. The repertoire has about 2.5 million clones, around 90% of them found once; the top ten carry about 0.36%. Sample: naive CD4+ T cells from PBMCs. These receptors originate from a man aged 18 to 35 in good health. Some clones in this sample may be carry-over from other donors' samples. Both conserved end residues are part of each CDR3. The order of the fields is V gene, CDR3 length, D gene, J gene, clone size, CDR3 DNA, CDR3 protein. The D gene is left open where the match is weak. Clone size appears in some rows only: once, few, many, or a class for an expanded clone.

v_gene: TRBV27
len: 13
d_gene: TRBD2
j_gene: TRBJ2-7
abundance: once
CDR3nt: TGTGCCAGCAGGAAAGCGGGAGAGTACGAGCAGTACTTC
CDR3aa: CASRKAGEYEQYF

v_gene: TRBV11-1
len: 13
d_gene: -
j_gene: TRBJ2-7
abundance: -
CDR3nt: TGTGCCAGCAGCGCATACAAGGGCTACGAGCAGTACTTC
CDR3aa: CASSAYKGYEQYF

v_gene: TRBV10-3
len: 14
d_gene: TRBD2
j_gene: TRBJ2-7
abundance: -
CDR3nt: TGTGCCATCAGAGAGCCTGCGGGGGGCTACGAGCAGTACTTC
CDR3aa: CAIREPAGGYEQYF

v_gene: TRBV9
len: 14
d_gene: TRBD2
j_gene: TRBJ2-1
abundance: once
CDR3nt: TGTGCCAGCAGCCGACTAGCGGGGTACAATGAGCAGTTCTTC
CDR3aa: CASSRLAGYNEQFF

v_gene: TRBV18
len: 16
d_gene: TRBD1
j_gene: TRBJ1-1
abundance: few
CDR3nt: TGTGCCAGCTCACCACCGTCAGGGGGAGAGGGCACTGAAGCTTTCTTT
CDR3aa: CASSPPSGGEGTEAFF

v_gene: TRBV29-1
len: 13
d_gene: TRBD1
j_gene: TRBJ2-5
abundance: -
CDR3nt: TGCAGCGTTGCGGGCAGGACAGGAGAGACCCAGTACTTC
CDR3aa: CSVAGRTGETQYF

v_gene: TRBV4-1
len: 18
d_gene: -
j_gene: TRBJ2-4
abundance: once
CDR3nt: TGCGCCAGCAGCCAAAGTCTTGAGGGATTGTCCGCCAAAAACATTCAGTACTTC
CDR3aa: CASSQSLEGLSAKNIQYF

v_gene: TRBV28
len: 16
d_gene: TRBD1
j_gene: TRBJ1-5
abundance: -
CDR3nt: TGTGCCAGCAGTTTATGGGGGACAGGCCCTAATCAGCCCCAGCATTTT
CDR3aa: CASSLWGTGPNQPQHF

v_gene: TRBV10-3
len: 14
d_gene: -
j_gene: TRBJ2-7
abundance: -
CDR3nt: TGTGCCATCGGACTTCCTAGCGCTGGAAACGAGCAGTACTTC
CDR3aa: CAIGLPSAGNEQYF

v_gene: TRBV30
len: 15
d_gene: TRBD1
j_gene: TRBJ1-1
abundance: -
CDR3nt: TGTGCCTGGAGATTTGGTACCACAGGGGCACGTAGAGCTTTCTTT
CDR3aa: CAWRFGTTGARRAFF

v_gene: TRBV6-1
len: 18
d_gene: -
j_gene: TRBJ2-6
abundance: -
CDR3nt: TGTGCCAGCAGTGAGTTCAGCAATACTGCTCTTGGGGCCAACGTCCTGACTTTC
CDR3aa: CASSEFSNTALGANVLTF

v_gene: TRBV15
len: 15
d_gene: -
j_gene: TRBJ2-2
abundance: -
CDR3nt: TGTGCCACCAGCAGGGACCTGAGAGACACCGGGGAGCTGTTTTTT
CDR3aa: CATSRDLRDTGELFF

v_gene: TRBV6-5
len: 13
d_gene: -
j_gene: TRBJ2-7
abundance: -
CDR3nt: TGTGCCAGCAGTTCGGACCGGCTCTACGAGCAGTACTTC
CDR3aa: CASSSDRLYEQYF

v_gene: TRBV5-4
len: 17
d_gene: TRBD1
j_gene: TRBJ1-5
abundance: -
CDR3nt: TGTGCCAGCAGCGCATTCCAGGGGGCTAGGAGCAATCAGCCCCAGCATTTT
CDR3aa: CASSAFQGARSNQPQHF

v_gene: TRBV5-6
len: 16
d_gene: TRBD1
j_gene: TRBJ2-3
abundance: -
CDR3nt: TGTGCCAGCAGCCCGCGGACAGGCAGCACCACAGATACGCAGTATTTT
CDR3aa: CASSPRTGSTTDTQYF

v_gene: TRBV29-1
len: 14
d_gene: -
j_gene: TRBJ2-5
abundance: -
CDR3nt: TGCAGCGTTGAAGTACAGCCGGGATCGGAGACCCAGTACTTC
CDR3aa: CSVEVQPGSETQYF

v_gene: TRBV11-3
len: 13
d_gene: -
j_gene: TRBJ2-4
abundance: -
CDR3nt: TGTGCCAGCAGCCTCCTGAGAGGGGGCATTCAGTACTTC
CDR3aa: CASSLLRGGIQYF

v_gene: TRBV30
len: 11
d_gene: -
j_gene: TRBJ2-1
abundance: -
CDR3nt: TGTGCCTGGAGTGACAGGGAAGACCAGTTCTTC
CDR3aa: CAWSDREDQFF

v_gene: TRBV18
len: 15
d_gene: TRBD1
j_gene: TRBJ2-5
abundance: -
CDR3nt: TGTGCCAGCTTAGCCAGGGGGCGCGGAGAGGAGACCCAGTACTTC
CDR3aa: CASLARGRGEETQYF

v_gene: TRBV13
len: 17
d_gene: -
j_gene: TRBJ2-5
abundance: -
CDR3nt: TGTGCCAGCAGCTTAACAGTGAAGGAAGCGGCCCAAGAGACCCAGTACTTC
CDR3aa: CASSLTVKEAAQETQYF

v_gene: TRBV30
len: 12
d_gene: -
j_gene: TRBJ2-3
abundance: -
CDR3nt: TGTGCCTGGAGTTCCCCTACAGATACGCAGTATTTT
CDR3aa: CAWSSPTDTQYF

v_gene: TRBV11-2
len: 14
d_gene: -
j_gene: TRBJ1-1
abundance: -
CDR3nt: TGTGCCAGCAGCTTAGGCCGGGCCCGCACTGAAGCTTTCTTT
CDR3aa: CASSLGRARTEAFF

v_gene: TRBV7-2
len: 14
d_gene: -
j_gene: TRBJ2-5
abundance: -
CDR3nt: TGTGCCAGCAGCTCCGGCCTAGGGTGGGAGACCCAGTACTTC
CDR3aa: CASSSGLGWETQYF

v_gene: TRBV11-2
len: 15
d_gene: TRBD2
j_gene: TRBJ2-5
abundance: once
CDR3nt: TGTGCCAGCAGCTTAGCTAGCGGGAGGTTGGAGACCCAGTACTTC
CDR3aa: CASSLASGRLETQYF

v_gene: TRBV7-9
len: 13
d_gene: -
j_gene: TRBJ1-1
abundance: few
CDR3nt: TGTGCCAGCAGCTTAGTTCAGGACACTGAAGCTTTCTTT
CDR3aa: CASSLVQDTEAFF

v_gene: TRBV9
len: 15
d_gene: TRBD2
j_gene: TRBJ2-1
abundance: -
CDR3nt: TGTGCCAGCAGCGTTCGTGGGACTAGCGTCAATGAGCAGTTCTTC
CDR3aa: CASSVRGTSVNEQFF

v_gene: TRBV30
len: 15
d_gene: -
j_gene: TRBJ1-5
abundance: -
CDR3nt: TGTGCCTGGGGGAGGGACTCCTATAGCAATCAGCCCCAGCATTTT
CDR3aa: CAWGRDSYSNQPQHF

v_gene: TRBV9
len: 16
d_gene: -
j_gene: TRBJ1-2
abundance: -
CDR3nt: TGTGCCAGCAGCCCTCGAAGGACAGACTCTAACTATGGCTACACCTTC
CDR3aa: CASSPRRTDSNYGYTF

v_gene: TRBV6-1
len: 14
d_gene: -
j_gene: TRBJ1-2
abundance: -
CDR3nt: TGTGCCAGCAGTCCCTGGGACGTGGCGTATGGCTACACCTTC
CDR3aa: CASSPWDVAYGYTF

v_gene: TRBV2
len: 13
d_gene: -
j_gene: TRBJ2-5
abundance: -
CDR3nt: TGTGCCAGCAATGCCCGGACCCAAGAGACCCAGTACTTC
CDR3aa: CASNARTQETQYF

v_gene: TRBV7-2
len: 11
d_gene: -
j_gene: TRBJ2-3
abundance: -
CDR3nt: TGTGCCAGCAGCTCCCTAGATACGCAGTATTTT
CDR3aa: CASSSLDTQYF

v_gene: TRBV11-3
len: 13
d_gene: -
j_gene: TRBJ2-1
abundance: -
CDR3nt: TGTGCCAGCAGCTTACGTATGCGGGAAGAGCAGTTCTTC
CDR3aa: CASSLRMREEQFF

v_gene: TRBV11-2
len: 17
d_gene: -
j_gene: TRBJ2-7
abundance: -
CDR3nt: TGTGCCAGCAGCTTACCACCCAGGGGTCCCGTCTCCTACGAGCAGTACTTC
CDR3aa: CASSLPPRGPVSYEQYF

v_gene: TRBV25-1
len: 17
d_gene: -
j_gene: TRBJ2-7
abundance: -
CDR3nt: TGTGCCAGCAGTCCCGCTACGGGCGGGACTGGGGTCTACGAGCAGTACTTC
CDR3aa: CASSPATGGTGVYEQYF

v_gene: TRBV2
len: 14
d_gene: TRBD1
j_gene: TRBJ2-6
abundance: -
CDR3nt: TGTGCCAGCAGGAGAGGACAGGCCACAGACGTCCTGACTTTC
CDR3aa: CASRRGQATDVLTF

v_gene: TRBV30
len: 15
d_gene: TRBD2
j_gene: TRBJ2-3
abundance: -
CDR3nt: TGTGCCTGGGGGGAGCGGGAGTTAGGCACAGATACGCAGTATTTT
CDR3aa: CAWGERELGTDTQYF

v_gene: TRBV5-5
len: 13
d_gene: -
j_gene: TRBJ1-5
abundance: -
CDR3nt: TGTGCCAGCAGCTTGAGCGCCGGCCAGCCCCAGCATTTT
CDR3aa: CASSLSAGQPQHF

v_gene: TRBV28
len: 11
d_gene: -
j_gene: TRBJ1-1
abundance: few
CDR3nt: TGTGCCAGCAGTGGGTTGAATGAAGCTTTCTTT
CDR3aa: CASSGLNEAFF

v_gene: TRBV5-1
len: 15
d_gene: TRBD2
j_gene: TRBJ2-1
abundance: -
CDR3nt: TGCGCCAGCAGCTTGGCTCCGGGAGGCTACAATGAGCAGTTCTTC
CDR3aa: CASSLAPGGYNEQFF

v_gene: TRBV27
len: 15
d_gene: -
j_gene: TRBJ2-3
abundance: -
CDR3nt: TGTGCCACTACGAGGCCCCCCATAGGCACAGATACGCAGTATTTT
CDR3aa: CATTRPPIGTDTQYF

v_gene: TRBV28
len: 15
d_gene: TRBD1
j_gene: TRBJ1-2
abundance: -
CDR3nt: TGTGCCATCAGAAGGTGGGACAGGGAGATGGATGGCTACACCTTC
CDR3aa: CAIRRWDREMDGYTF

v_gene: TRBV10-1
len: 17
d_gene: TRBD2
j_gene: TRBJ2-7
abundance: -
CDR3nt: TGCGCCAGCAGCCCGCGGTGGTGGCGGGAGGAAGCCTACGAGCAGTACTTC
CDR3aa: CASSPRWWREEAYEQYF

v_gene: TRBV11-3
len: 13
d_gene: -
j_gene: TRBJ2-7
abundance: -
CDR3nt: TGTGCCAGCAGCCCTCGGGAGTCCCCCGAGCAGTACTTC
CDR3aa: CASSPRESPEQYF

v_gene: TRBV5-1
len: 16
d_gene: TRBD2
j_gene: TRBJ2-2
abundance: -
CDR3nt: TGCGCCAGCAGCGCCCCGGGACTAGCAGGACCCGGGGAGCTGTTTTTT
CDR3aa: CASSAPGLAGPGELFF

v_gene: TRBV6-1
len: 14
d_gene: TRBD1
j_gene: TRBJ1-4
abundance: -
CDR3nt: TGTGCCAGCAGTCCCGGGACAGAGAATGAAAAACTGTTTTTT
CDR3aa: CASSPGTENEKLFF

v_gene: TRBV7-9
len: 15
d_gene: -
j_gene: TRBJ2-1
abundance: -
CDR3nt: TGTGCCAGCAGCCAACCTCGGGACTCCCCGAATGAGCAGTTCTTC
CDR3aa: CASSQPRDSPNEQFF

v_gene: TRBV19
len: 14
d_gene: -
j_gene: TRBJ2-5
abundance: -
CDR3nt: TGTGCCAGTTCAGCAGGAGGCTTCCAAGAGACCCAGTACTTC
CDR3aa: CASSAGGFQETQYF

v_gene: TRBV5-1
len: 15
d_gene: -
j_gene: TRBJ2-1
abundance: -
CDR3nt: TGCGCCAGCAGCCCACTAGCCACCGGTTCAAATGAGCAGTTCTTC
CDR3aa: CASSPLATGSNEQFF

v_gene: TRBV6-5
len: 13
d_gene: -
j_gene: TRBJ2-1
abundance: -
CDR3nt: TGTGCCAGCAGTTACTCAGGGGACAATGAGCAGTTCTTC
CDR3aa: CASSYSGDNEQFF

v_gene: TRBV9
len: 15
d_gene: TRBD1
j_gene: TRBJ2-1
abundance: -
CDR3nt: TGTGCCAGCAGCGTAGACTCCGGGACAGGCAATGAGCAGTTCTTC
CDR3aa: CASSVDSGTGNEQFF